The 32 T cell receptor beta chains given below trace back to one sample, sequenced in a study of cytotoxic CD8 clonotypes in ibrutinib-treated CLL. The repertoire was sequenced with immunoSEQ multiplex PCR; TCRdb's copy has only in-frame clones and lacks some. The sample holds roughly 180,000 clones, about two thirds seen once. The source was PBMCs, collected after 24 months of ibrutinib treatment. The receptor set was obtained from a human donor with chronic lymphocytic leukemia.

V gene TRBV5-4 combines with J gene TRBJ1-1, with 8 bases that match TRBD1. Trimming took 4 bases from V and 0 from J; bases not matched to a gene: 2. The CDR3 length is 14 residues. Germline values: CDR1 SGHNT, CDR2 YYREEE (reference sequence). CDR3 in amino acids: CASSPDRVNTEAFF. Here the CDR3 DNA reads TGTGCCAGCAGCCCGGACAGGGTGAACACTGAAGCTTTCTTT.

V usage is TRBV18 and J usage is TRBJ1-2, with D possibly matching TRBD1 (5 bases). The germline CDR1 and CDR2 sequences are KGHSH and LQKENI. The V end was cut by 3 bases, the J end by 8 bases, with 10 bases between. The length of the CDR3 is 12 residues. Written as DNA, the CDR3 is TGTGCCAGCTCACCGGACACGCCCGGCTACACCTTC. Encoded protein: CASSPDTPGYTF.

This rearrangement joins TRBV7-9 to TRBJ2-3, with D perhaps matching TRBD1 or TRBD2 (5 bases each). The CDR3 runs to 15 residues. Trimming removed 1 base at V and 4 bases at J, with 12 bases between. CDR1 and CDR2 (germline): SEHNR, FQNEAQ (reference sequence). Here the CDR3 reads CASSLVLGVPDTQYF. CDR3 in DNA: TGTGCCAGCAGCTTAGTATTGGGGGTTCCAGATACGCAGTATTTT. Filled out from reference TRBV7-9 and TRBJ2-3, the complete variable domain reads DTGVSQNPRHKITKRGQNVTFRCDPISEHNRLYWYRQTLGQGPEFLTYFQNEAQLEKSRLLSDRFSAERPKGSFSTLEIQRTEQGDSAMYLCASSLVLGVPDTQYFGPGTRLTVL.

This chain connects TRBV28 to TRBJ1-1; TRBD1 agrees at 10 bases. Germline assignment: CDR1 MDHEN and CDR2 SYDVKM. The length of the CDR3 is 15 residues. V shed 5 bases, J shed 5 bases, and the junction held 8 bases outside the gene matches. The CDR3 bases are TGTGCCAGCAGTCATCGGACAGGGGGTTCGACTGAAGCTTTCTTT. Amino acid sequence: CASSHRTGGSTEAFF.

The V call is TRBV11-3, the J call TRBJ2-5; 11 nucleotides line up with TRBD1. V was clipped by 6 bases and J by 4 bases; unmatched bases: 10. The CDR3 runs to 16 residues. CDR1 is SGHNT, CDR2 YENEEA, per germline. The CDR3 protein is CASRYQDRGRGETQYF. The CDR3 DNA follows: TGTGCCAGCAGATACCAGGACAGGGGGCGGGGAGAGACCCAGTACTTC.

The chain links TRBV29-1 to TRBJ2-1, with 13 bases lining up with TRBD2. Unmatched junction bases numbered 18, after V lost 0 bases and J lost 7 bases. The germline CDR1 and CDR2 sequences are SQVTM and ANQGSEA. The length of the CDR3 is 20 residues. The CDR3 is CSVEDQALRGLAGKINEQFF. In nucleotides, the CDR3 is TGCAGCGTTGAAGATCAGGCGTTAAGGGGACTAGCGGGGAAGATAAATGAGCAGTTCTTC.

The genes are TRBV30 and TRBJ2-4, with 8 positions matching TRBD2. The CDR3 is made up of 14 amino acids. The germline gives CDR1 GTSNPN, CDR2 SVGIG (reference sequence). The J segment lost 10 bases and the V segment lost 0 bases, leaving 8 bases of the junction unmatched. CDR3 sequence reads: CAWSVVAGGGIQYF. CDR3 DNA sequence: TGTGCCTGGAGTGTTGTAGCGGGCGGGGGGATTCAGTACTTC.

The J gene is TRBJ1-5, the V gene TRBV28, with D possibly TRBD1 on 6 matching bases. Germline lookup yields CDR1 MDHEN and CDR2 SYDVKM. Trimming removed 2 bases from V and 3 bases from J, with 11 bases in between. This CDR3 contains 15 residues. DNA for the CDR3: TGTGCCAGCAGTTTAACCCAGGGGCCCAATCAGCCCCAGCATTTT. It yields the protein CASSLTQGPNQPQHF.

J is TRBJ2-5 and V is TRBV5-5, with a possible D match to TRBD2 (6 bases). Germline V lookup: CDR1 SGHKS, CDR2 YYEKEE (reference sequence). CDR3 length: 13 amino acids. Trimming removed 4 bases at V and 0 bases at J, with 7 bases between. CDR3: CASSRLDQETQYF. The CDR3 DNA reads as TGTGCCAGCAGCCGACTAGACCAAGAGACCCAGTACTTC.

This clone was counted a few times. The rearrangement uses TRBV6-1 and TRBJ2-2, with D tentatively TRBD1 (7 bases). This CDR3 spans 14 amino acids. V was clipped by 7 bases and J by 7 bases, with 16 bases between them. In germline, CDR1 is MNHNS, CDR2 SASEGT. CDR3 region: CASTPWRGHGELFF. CDR3 DNA sequence: TGTGCCAGCACCCCATGGAGGGGGCACGGGGAGCTGTTTTTT.

The V gene is TRBV4-2, the J gene TRBJ2-1, with 9 bases identical to TRBD2. V lost 4 bases, J lost 5 bases, and 18 bases stayed unmatched. CDR1 and CDR2 (germline): LGHNA, YNFKEQ. CDR3 length equals 19 residues. The CDR3 here is CASSPKKGVGLAGNNEQFF. CDR3 nucleotide sequence: TGTGCCAGCAGCCCAAAGAAGGGGGTAGGGCTAGCGGGAAACAATGAGCAGTTCTTC.

The chain uses TRBV29-1 and TRBJ2-1; perhaps TRBD2 as D (5 bases). Deletions cut 4 bases from V and 4 bases from J, with 14 bases between. The CDR3 loop spans 14 amino acids. Germline-derived CDR1 and CDR2 are SQVTM and ANQGSEA. Here the CDR3 DNA reads TGCAGCGTTGTTCGAGAGGGCCTGTACAATGAGCAGTTCTTC. Protein sequence: CSVVREGLYNEQFF.

The chain uses TRBV27 and TRBJ1-5, with TRBD1 as a possible D gene (6 bases). Germline-derived CDR1 and CDR2 are MNHEY and SMNVEV (reference sequence). The V end lost 5 bases, the J end lost 4 bases, and 12 bases lay between the germline ends. This CDR3 spans 14 amino acids. The CDR3 region has the DNA TGTGCCAGCAGTGCAAGAGGGGGAAATCAGCCCCAGCATTTT. Translation gives CASSARGGNQPQHF.

This sequence joins TRBV18 and TRBJ2-5; D is undetermined. Trimming took 3 bases from V and 4 from J, leaving 9 bases between them. Germline lookup yields CDR1 KGHSH and CDR2 LQKENI. The CDR3 runs to 13 residues. The CDR3 region has the DNA TGTGCCAGCTCACCGCTATTGGGAGAGACCCAGTACTTC. The encoded protein is CASSPLLGETQYF.

The chain recombines TRBV11-3 with TRBJ2-1; D uncertain. Germline CDR1 and CDR2: SGHNT and YENEEA. The CDR3 spans 12 residues. The germline V and J ends were trimmed by 5 bases and 10 bases, with 12 bases remaining between them. The CDR3 DNA sequence: TGTGCCAGCAGCCTCTCGGGTGTGGAGCAGTTCTTC. Amino acid sequence: CASSLSGVEQFF. The full variable domain, in which reference TRBV11-3 and TRBJ2-1 provide the parts outside the CDR3, is EAGVVQSPRYKIIEKKQPVAFWCNPISGHNTLYWYLQNLGQGPELLIRYENEEAVDDSQLPKDRFSAERLKGVDSTLKIQPAELGDSAVYLCASSLSGVEQFFGPGTRLTVL.

The V call is TRBV14, the J call TRBJ2-2, with 8 positions matching TRBD1. CDR1 and CDR2 from the germline V gene are SGHDN and FVKESK. The ends lost 1 base at V and 6 bases at J; junction bases unmatched: 4. The CDR3 contains 15 residues. CDR3 loop: CASSQVRGQAGELFF. The CDR3 nucleotides are TGTGCCAGCAGCCAAGTCAGGGGGCAGGCCGGGGAGCTGTTTTTT. Combining the CDR3 with reference TRBV14 and TRBJ2-2 gives the whole variable domain EAGVTQFPSHSVIEKGQTVTLRCDPISGHDNLYWYRRVMGKEIKFLLHFVKESKQDESGMPNNRFLAERTGGTYSTLKVQPAELEDSGVYFCASSQVRGQAGELFFGEGSRLTVL.

This clone has only a few counts. The chain has TRBV5-4 and TRBJ1-1, with 7 positions matching TRBD1. The CDR3 spans 17 residues. Germline CDR1 reads SGHNT; CDR2 reads YYREEE (reference sequence). With V trimmed by 4 bases and J by 3 bases, 15 bases remained unmatched. The CDR3 protein is CASSRPGQRRADTEAFF. The CDR3 DNA follows: TGTGCCAGCAGCCGACCGGGACAGAGGAGGGCGGACACTGAAGCTTTCTTT.

V usage is TRBV10-3 and J usage is TRBJ1-1; 9 bases align to TRBD1. Germline V CDR1 and CDR2: ENHRY, SYGVKD. This CDR3 is built from 13 residues. V lost 7 bases to trimming and J lost 6 bases; unmatched junction nucleotides: 6. CDR3 sequence reads: CAIKGTGPPEAFF. Here the CDR3 DNA reads TGTGCCATCAAGGGGACAGGGCCCCCTGAAGCTTTCTTT.

The genes are TRBV7-7 and TRBJ2-5; D is possibly TRBD2 (5 bases). This CDR3 has 15 amino acids. The germline V gene has CDR1 SSHAT and CDR2 FNYEAQ (reference sequence). The V gene lost 4 bases and the J gene lost 2 bases, with 14 bases spanning the gap. CDR3 loop: CASSSQTGRQETQYF. CDR3 DNA: TGTGCCAGCAGCTCCCAGACTGGGAGACAAGAGACCCAGTACTTC.

The chain combines TRBV7-9 with TRBJ2-3, with D possibly TRBD1 on 6 matching bases. The germline V gene encodes CDR1 SEHNR and CDR2 FQNEAQ (reference sequence). The V end was cut by 4 bases, the J end by 0 bases, with 17 bases between. The CDR3 covers 17 residues. This CDR3 is CASSSKQGLASTDTQYF. The CDR3 DNA sequence: TGTGCCAGCAGCTCAAAACAGGGTCTTGCAAGCACAGATACGCAGTATTTT. The whole variable domain, filled in from reference TRBV7-9 and TRBJ2-3, reads DTGVSQNPRHKITKRGQNVTFRCDPISEHNRLYWYRQTLGQGPEFLTYFQNEAQLEKSRLLSDRFSAERPKGSFSTLEIQRTEQGDSAMYLCASSSKQGLASTDTQYFGPGTRLTVL.

The gene calls are TRBV27 and TRBJ2-1, with 10 bases identical to TRBD2. Germline loops: CDR1 MNHEY, CDR2 SMNVEV (reference sequence). The CDR3 loop spans 16 amino acids. Trimming removed 5 bases from V and 5 bases from J; junction bases left unmatched: 9. CDR3 sequence: CASSRYSGRPHNEQFF. The CDR3 coding sequence is TGTGCCAGCAGTCGCTATAGCGGGAGGCCCCACAATGAGCAGTTCTTC.

This clone was recorded only once. The chain has TRBV6-6 and TRBJ1-1, with D uncertain. Germline lookup yields CDR1 MNHNY and CDR2 SVGAGI (reference sequence). Trimming stripped 2 bases from V and 10 bases from J, with 14 bases between. The CDR3 totals 13 residues. DNA for the CDR3: TGTGCCAGCAGTTACACCTTGGGGTCAGTAGCTTTCTTT. Translating it yields CASSYTLGSVAFF.

This clone was detected only once. This chain links TRBV28 with TRBJ2-7; D is perhaps TRBD1 (6 bases). Germline CDR1 reads MDHEN; CDR2 reads SYDVKM. Trimming shortened V by 6 bases and J by 4 bases, and 10 bases separated the two germline ends. The CDR3 has 12 amino acids. CDR3 region: CASRTQGYEQYF. In DNA form, the CDR3 reads TGTGCCAGCAGGACACAGGGATACGAGCAGTACTTC.

V usage is TRBV30 and J usage is TRBJ2-3; D could derive from TRBD1 or TRBD2 (5 bases each). V gave up 0 bases and J gave up 2 bases, with 12 bases separating them. Germline V gene data show CDR1 as GTSNPN and CDR2 as SVGIG (reference sequence). This CDR3 comprises 15 residues. For the CDR3, the DNA is TGTGCCTGGAGTGTACTTGGGGGAGTCACAGATACGCAGTATTTT. It encodes CAWSVLGGVTDTQYF. Full variable domain (outside the CDR3, taken from reference TRBV30 and TRBJ2-3): SQTIHQWPATLVQPVGSPLSLECTVEGTSNPNLYWYRQAAGRGLQLLFYSVGIGQISSEVPQNLSASRPQDRQFILSSKKLLLSDSGFYLCAWSVLGGVTDTQYFGPGTRLTVL.

This sequence joins TRBV4-3 and TRBJ2-1; D is ambiguous. The CDR3 contains 15 residues. Trimming cost V 1 base and J 5 bases, with 12 bases left between them. Germline V gives CDR1 LGHNA, CDR2 YSLEER. This CDR3 is CASSQGASLHNEQFF. CDR3 coding DNA: TGCGCCAGCAGCCAAGGAGCTTCCCTTCACAATGAGCAGTTCTTC.

The chain uses TRBV11-2 and TRBJ2-2; TRBD1 is a possible D gene (6 bases). Germline V lookup: CDR1 SGHAT, CDR2 FQNNGV. Trimming pared 5 bases from V and 1 base from J, leaving 14 bases between. The length of the CDR3 is 16 residues. The CDR3 sequence is CASSNRALRNTGELFF. The CDR3 nucleotides read TGTGCCAGCAGCAACAGGGCTCTCCGGAACACCGGGGAGCTGTTTTTT.

The chain joins TRBV5-1 to TRBJ1-4, with 9 bases that match TRBD1. Germline CDR1 is SGHRS and CDR2 is YFSETQ. The V gene end was trimmed by 3 bases and the J gene end by 7 bases; junction bases not matched to a gene: 4. This CDR3 is built from 14 residues. The CDR3 spells CASSSGQGVEKLFF. CDR3 DNA sequence: TGCGCCAGCAGCTCGGGACAGGGTGTTGAAAAACTGTTTTTT.

On this clone itself: A junction end diverges from the germline sequence, so it may reflect a read error. V is TRBV7-3 and J is TRBJ2-1, with 8 bases that match TRBD1. This CDR3 comprises 16 residues. Germline assignment: CDR1 SGHTA and CDR2 FQGTGA. CDR3 residues: CASSLSWTGYYDEQFF. The CDR3 bases are TGTGCCAGCAGCCTTTCCTGGACAGGGTACTACGATGAGCAGTTCTTC.

The rearrangement uses TRBV30 and TRBJ2-3; D may be TRBD2 (5 bases). Germline assignment: CDR1 GTSNPN and CDR2 SVGIG (reference sequence). Trimming removed 0 bases at V and 1 base at J, with 11 bases between. This CDR3 comprises 15 residues. This chain's CDR3 is CAWSVFGRGTDTQYF. For the CDR3, the DNA is TGTGCCTGGAGTGTGTTCGGGCGGGGCACAGATACGCAGTATTTT.

This chain links TRBV19 with TRBJ1-5, with TRBD1 matching 7 bases. The ends lost 1 base at V and 3 bases at J; junction bases unmatched: 6. The CDR3 has 16 amino acids. Germline V gene sequence: CDR1 LNHDA, CDR2 SQIVND (reference sequence). CDR3 protein: CASSIGGGANNQPQHF. The CDR3 nucleotides read TGTGCCAGTAGTATAGGAGGGGGCGCGAACAATCAGCCCCAGCATTTT.

This chain uses TRBV5-1 with TRBJ1-5; D is perhaps TRBD1 (5 bases). CDR1 and CDR2 from the germline V gene are SGHRS and YFSETQ. The CDR3 spans 15 residues. Trimming took off 0 bases at V and 4 bases at J, with 11 bases between the two ends. CDR3 bases: TGCGCCAGCAGCTTGGATACAGGAACTAATCAGCCCCAGCATTTT. Its protein product is CASSLDTGTNQPQHF.

The chain couples TRBV9 to TRBJ2-3; 9 bases match TRBD2. The V segment lost 3 bases and the J segment 4 bases; nucleotides outside the gene matches: 9. Germline V gene lookup returns CDR1 SGDLS and CDR2 YYNGEE. The CDR3 runs to 16 residues. This CDR3 is CASSAPAAGGPDTQYF. In nucleotides, the CDR3 is TGTGCCAGCAGCGCCCCTGCGGCGGGAGGGCCAGATACGCAGTATTTT.